The source of this T cell receptor (beta chain) is a study of blood T cell repertoires in COVID-19. Study-level background: Acute-phase and convalescent COVID-19 samples originated in the United States, Italy and Spain. Sources were T cells, B-cell-depleted T cells, or PBMCs; the material itself was cDNA or gDNA.

Produced via immunoSEQ multiplex PCR; TCRdb's table is partial and in-frame only. The sample has about 160,000 clones, 90% to 95% seen once; the top ten hold roughly 2%. The sample comprised peripheral blood. The sequence came from a woman aged 55-69 years with COVID-19, enrolled during active disease.

CDR3 sequence reads: CASSLEINTGELFF. Here the CDR3 DNA reads TGTGCCAGCAGCTTAGAAATAAACACCGGGGAGCTGTTTTTT. This sequence joins TRBV11-3 and TRBJ2-2; D gene ambiguous. The CDR3 consists of 14 residues. V lost 0 bases to trimming and J lost 2 bases, with 4 bases between them. Germline CDR1 is SGHNT and CDR2 is YENEEA.